This T cell receptor (beta chain) stems from a study of PD-1 blockade in classical Hodgkin lymphoma. The time point here: newly diagnosed, previously untreated cHL patient sample. PBMCs from patients with newly diagnosed, untreated classical Hodgkin lymphoma served as a comparison group for the relapsed/refractory trial patients. The CDR3 consists of 13 residues. Germline CDR1 SGHTA, CDR2 FQGNSA. The germline V and J ends were trimmed by 6 bases and 6 bases, with 13 bases remaining between them. Clones were read by immunoSEQ multiplex PCR, and TCRdb kept only the in-frame ones, dropping some. The sample lists about 28,000 clones; approximately 89% were seen once. Notes on this clone: What it binds is unknown.

Study outcomes and limitations: With respect to the repertoire differences, their causes, possibly disease activity or prior therapy, remain undefined. Newly diagnosed patients were said to have less baseline TCR diversity than healthy donors did.

This TCR was recovered from a human donor with classical Hodgkin lymphoma. The rearrangement links TRBV7-2 to TRBJ2-3; D might be TRBD1 or TRBD2, each matching 5 bases. The specimen sequenced was peripheral blood mononuclear cells (PBMCs). The CDR3 nucleotides read TGTGCCAGCAGTGACGGGGCTTGGGATACGCAGTATTTT. Translated, it gives CASSDGAWDTQYF.